The subject of this entry is one T cell receptor beta chain. Germline V gene lookup returns CDR1 LNHDA and CDR2 SQIVND (reference sequence). V lost 6 bases to trimming and J lost 6 bases, with 11 bases between them. The CDR3 has 12 residues. This sample was included in a study of blood T cell repertoires in COVID-19. Study-level background: T cells, B-cell-depleted T cells, or PBMCs supplied cDNA or gDNA.

Individuals drawn from 24 US areas were about 18 to 89 years old. Two consecutive negative NP/OP PCR tests, clearance, or resolved symptoms defined Cohort 3 recovery. The repertoire was sequenced with immunoSEQ multiplex PCR; TCRdb's copy has only in-frame clones and lacks some. There are about 380,000 clones in the sample; more than 75% occur only once, and 1% to 1.5% lies in the top ten. Sequenced material: PBMCs or T cells enriched from blood (not recorded which). This clonotype was sampled from a man aged 25 to 40 who had recovered from COVID-19. This sequence joins TRBV19 and TRBJ2-5; a weak D match, TRBD1 (5 bases). CDR3 protein: CASRQAGKTQYF. The CDR3 bases are TGTGCCAGTAGACAGGCTGGGAAGACCCAGTACTTC.